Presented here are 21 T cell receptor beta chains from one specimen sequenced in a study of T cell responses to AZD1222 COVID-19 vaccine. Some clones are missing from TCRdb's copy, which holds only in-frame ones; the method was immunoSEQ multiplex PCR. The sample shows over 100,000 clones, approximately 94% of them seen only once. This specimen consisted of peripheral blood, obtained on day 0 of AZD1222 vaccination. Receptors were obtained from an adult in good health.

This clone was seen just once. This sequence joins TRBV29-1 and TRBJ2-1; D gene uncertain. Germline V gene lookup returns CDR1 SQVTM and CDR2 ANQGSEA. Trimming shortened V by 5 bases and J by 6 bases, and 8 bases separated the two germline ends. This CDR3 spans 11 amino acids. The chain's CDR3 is CSVHGFNEQFF. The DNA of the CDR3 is TGCAGCGTTCATGGTTTCAATGAGCAGTTCTTC.

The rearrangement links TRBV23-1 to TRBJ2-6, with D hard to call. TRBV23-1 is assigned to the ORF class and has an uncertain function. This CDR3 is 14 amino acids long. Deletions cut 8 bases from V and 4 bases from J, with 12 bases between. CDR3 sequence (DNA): TGCGCCAGCTACCGAAGAAGAGGGGCCAACGTCCTGACTTTC. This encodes CASYRRRGANVLTF.

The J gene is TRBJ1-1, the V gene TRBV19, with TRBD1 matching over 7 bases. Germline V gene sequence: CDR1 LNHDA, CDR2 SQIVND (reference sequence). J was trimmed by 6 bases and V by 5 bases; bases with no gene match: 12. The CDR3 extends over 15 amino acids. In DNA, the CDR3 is TGTGCCAGTAGTGCAAACACGACAGGGAAGGCTGAAGCTTTCTTT. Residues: CASSANTTGKAEAFF.

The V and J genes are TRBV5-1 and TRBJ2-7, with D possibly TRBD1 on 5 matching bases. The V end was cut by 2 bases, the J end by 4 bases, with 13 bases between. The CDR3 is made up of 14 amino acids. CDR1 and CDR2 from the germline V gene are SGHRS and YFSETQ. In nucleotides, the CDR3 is TGCGCCAGCAGCTTCGACAAGGGGATGTACGAGCAGTACTTC. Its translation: CASSFDKGMYEQYF.

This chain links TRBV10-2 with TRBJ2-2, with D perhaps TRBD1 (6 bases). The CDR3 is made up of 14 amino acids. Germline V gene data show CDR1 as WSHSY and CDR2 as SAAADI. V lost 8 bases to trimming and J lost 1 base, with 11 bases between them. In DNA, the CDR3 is TGCGCCAGCGGGATGACAGGGAACACCGGGGAGCTGTTTTTT. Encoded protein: CASGMTGNTGELFF.

The CDR3 region is CASSPQVGTDNQPQHF. CDR3 sequence (DNA): TGTGCCAGCTCACCACAAGTCGGGACGGATAATCAGCCCCAGCATTTT. The chain combines TRBV18 with TRBJ1-5; D is possibly TRBD1 (5 bases). This CDR3 comprises 16 residues. V was trimmed by 1 base and J by 4 bases, leaving 14 bases between them. Germline loops: CDR1 KGHSH, CDR2 LQKENI.

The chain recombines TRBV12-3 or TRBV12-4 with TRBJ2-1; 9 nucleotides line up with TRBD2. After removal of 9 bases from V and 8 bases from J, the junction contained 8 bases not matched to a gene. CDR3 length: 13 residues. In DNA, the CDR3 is TGTGCCAGTCAAGGTAGCGGGGGAGATGAGCAGTTCTTC. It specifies CASQGSGGDEQFF.

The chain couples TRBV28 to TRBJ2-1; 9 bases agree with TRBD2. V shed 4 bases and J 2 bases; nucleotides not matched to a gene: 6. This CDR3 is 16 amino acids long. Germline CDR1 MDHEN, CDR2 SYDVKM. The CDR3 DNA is TGTGCCAGCAGTTCCTTAGCGGGAGCCGCCTACAATGAGCAGTTCTTC. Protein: CASSSLAGAAYNEQFF.

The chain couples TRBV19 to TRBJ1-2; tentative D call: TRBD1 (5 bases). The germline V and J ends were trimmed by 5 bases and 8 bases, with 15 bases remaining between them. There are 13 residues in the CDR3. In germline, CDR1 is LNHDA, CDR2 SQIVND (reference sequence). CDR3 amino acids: CASSRDWRLGYTF. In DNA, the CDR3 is TGTGCCAGTAGTCGGGACTGGCGATTAGGCTACACCTTC. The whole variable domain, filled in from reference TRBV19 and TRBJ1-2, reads DGGITQSPKYLFRKEGQNVTLSCEQNLNHDAMYWYRQDPGQGLRLIYYSQIVNDFQKGDIAEGYSVSREKKESFPLTVTSAQKNPTAFYLCASSRDWRLGYTFGSGTRLTVV.

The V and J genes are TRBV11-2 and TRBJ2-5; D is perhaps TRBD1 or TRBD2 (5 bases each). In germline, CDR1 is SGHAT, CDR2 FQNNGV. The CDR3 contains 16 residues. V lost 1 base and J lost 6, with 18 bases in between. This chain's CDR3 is CASSLVPGQGWKTQYF. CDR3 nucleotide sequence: TGTGCCAGCAGCTTAGTGCCGGGGCAGGGCTGGAAGACCCAGTACTTC.

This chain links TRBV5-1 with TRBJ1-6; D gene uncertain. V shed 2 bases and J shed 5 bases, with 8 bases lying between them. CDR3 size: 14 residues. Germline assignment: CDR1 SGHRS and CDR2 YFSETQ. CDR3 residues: CASSFPQNNSPLHF. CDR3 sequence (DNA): TGCGCCAGCAGCTTTCCACAGAATAATTCACCCCTCCACTTT.

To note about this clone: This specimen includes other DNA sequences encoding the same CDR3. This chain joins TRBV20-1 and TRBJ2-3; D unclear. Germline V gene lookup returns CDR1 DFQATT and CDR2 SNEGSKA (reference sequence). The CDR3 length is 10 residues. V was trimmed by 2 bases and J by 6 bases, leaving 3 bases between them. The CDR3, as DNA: TGCAGTGCTAGATTGGATACGCAGTATTTT. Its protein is CSARLDTQYF.

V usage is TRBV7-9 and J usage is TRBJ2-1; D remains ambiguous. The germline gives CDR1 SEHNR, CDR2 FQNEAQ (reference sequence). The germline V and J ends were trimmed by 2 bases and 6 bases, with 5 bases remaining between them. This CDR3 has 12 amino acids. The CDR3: CASSLSPNEQFF. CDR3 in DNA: TGTGCCAGCAGCTTAAGCCCCAATGAGCAGTTCTTC.

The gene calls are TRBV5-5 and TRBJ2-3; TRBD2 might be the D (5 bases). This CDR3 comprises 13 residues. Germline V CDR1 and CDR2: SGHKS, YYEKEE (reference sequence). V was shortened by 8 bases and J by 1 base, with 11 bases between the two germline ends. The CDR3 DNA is TGTGCCAGTTTGATGGAGGGCACAGATACGCAGTATTTT. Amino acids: CASLMEGTDTQYF.

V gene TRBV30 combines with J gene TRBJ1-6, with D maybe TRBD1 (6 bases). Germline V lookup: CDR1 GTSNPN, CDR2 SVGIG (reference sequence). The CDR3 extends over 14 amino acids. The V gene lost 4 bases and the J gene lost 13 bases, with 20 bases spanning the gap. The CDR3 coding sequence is TGTGCCTGGACCCCTTGGGGGGCTAGTTCGCCCCTCCACTTT. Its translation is CAWTPWGASSPLHF.

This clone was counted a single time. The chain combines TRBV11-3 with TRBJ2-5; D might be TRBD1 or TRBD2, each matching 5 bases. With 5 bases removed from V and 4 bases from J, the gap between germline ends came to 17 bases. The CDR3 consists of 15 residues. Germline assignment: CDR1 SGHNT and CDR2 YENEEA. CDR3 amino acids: CASSRTPGTGETQYF. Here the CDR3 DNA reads TGTGCCAGCAGCCGTACCCCAGGGACCGGAGAGACCCAGTACTTC.

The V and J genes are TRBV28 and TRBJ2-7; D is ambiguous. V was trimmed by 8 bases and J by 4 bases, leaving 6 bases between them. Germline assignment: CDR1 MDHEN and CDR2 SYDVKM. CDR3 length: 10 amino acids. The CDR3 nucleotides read TGTGCCAGCGGGAATTACGAGCAGTACTTC. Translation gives CASGNYEQYF. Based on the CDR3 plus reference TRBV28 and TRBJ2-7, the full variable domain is DVKVTQSSRYLVKRTGEKVFLECVQDMDHENMFWYRQDPGLGLRLIYFSYDVKMKEKGDIPEGYSVSREKKERFSLILESASTNQTSMYLCASGNYEQYFGPGTRLTVT.

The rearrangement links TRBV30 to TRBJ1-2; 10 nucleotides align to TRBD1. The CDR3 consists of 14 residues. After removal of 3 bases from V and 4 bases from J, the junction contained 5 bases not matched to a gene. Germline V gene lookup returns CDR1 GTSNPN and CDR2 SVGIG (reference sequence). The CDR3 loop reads CAWRRDRGSYGYTF. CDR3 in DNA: TGTGCCTGGAGAAGGGACAGGGGATCCTATGGCTACACCTTC.

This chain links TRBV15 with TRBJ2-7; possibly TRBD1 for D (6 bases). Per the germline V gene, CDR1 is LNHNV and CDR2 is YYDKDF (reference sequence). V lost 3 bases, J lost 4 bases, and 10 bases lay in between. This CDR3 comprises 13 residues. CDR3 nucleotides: TGTGCCACCAGCAGGGGGGCAGGGTACGAGCAGTACTTC. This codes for CATSRGAGYEQYF.

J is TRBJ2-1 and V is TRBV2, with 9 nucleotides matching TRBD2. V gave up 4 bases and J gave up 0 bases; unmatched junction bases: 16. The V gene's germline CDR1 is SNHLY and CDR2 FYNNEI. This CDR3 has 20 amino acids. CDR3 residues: CASSGFGGSGRGGSYNEQFF. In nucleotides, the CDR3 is TGTGCCAGCAGTGGCTTCGGGGGTAGCGGGAGAGGGGGCTCCTACAATGAGCAGTTCTTC.

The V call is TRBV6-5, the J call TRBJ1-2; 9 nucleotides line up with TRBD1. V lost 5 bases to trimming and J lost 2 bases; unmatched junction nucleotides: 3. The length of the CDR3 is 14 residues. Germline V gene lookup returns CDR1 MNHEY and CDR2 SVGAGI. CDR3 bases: TGTGCCAGCAGTACCGGGACAGGGAACTATGGCTACACCTTC. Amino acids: CASSTGTGNYGYTF.